This T cell receptor beta chain was observed in a study of response to subunit inactivated influenza vaccine. Using its own MiXCR run on the RT-PCR reads, TCRdb lists one record per CDR3 protein. The repertoire includes about 570,000 distinct CDR3 sequences, around 10% of them detected once, and 9.5% to 11% sits in the top ten. With 0 bases clipped from V and 3 bases from J, the junction kept 1 base outside the gene matches. The length of the CDR3 is 13 residues. The V gene's germline CDR1 is DFQATT and CDR2 SNEGSKA (reference sequence). These sequences were also reported in another study, on T cells expressing NK-cell markers. Per that paper: Synthesis of TCR beta cDNA relied on 5'RACE template switching carrying UMIs. Sorted CD3+CD56-NKG2C+, CD3+CD56+NKG2C- and CD3+CD56+NKG2C+ T cells were the source of the TCR beta repertoires. The study sequenced eight donors, seven HCMV-seropositive and one seronegative. In a handful of donors, dominant clonotypes made up roughly 28.3-65% of CD3+CD56-NKG2C+ cells. It was still unclear whether expanded NKG2C+ T cell clones were HCMV specific.

The sample here was PBMCs from blood, taken on the day of vaccination. V is TRBV20-1 and J is TRBJ2-7; 8 nucleotides line up with TRBD2. The TCR comes from a man in his fifties who received an inactivated influenza vaccine. The CDR3 nucleotides are TGCAGTGCTAGAGACCTAGCGGGCTACGAGCAGTACTTC. This translates into CSARDLAGYEQYF.